The source of this T cell receptor (beta chain) is a study of OX40 agonist ivuxolimab in advanced cancers. Study-level information: The group had a mean age of around 64 years, ranged from 23 to 79, and was 80% to 90% male. Overall study findings and caveats: More expanded clones were seen, on average, in CD8+ T cells than in CD4+.

V shed 3 bases and J shed 2 bases, with 12 bases lying between them. The CDR3 extends over 14 amino acids. CDR1 and CDR2 (germline): SGHRS, YFSETQ. Libraries were prepared by immunoSEQ multiplex PCR; TCRdb keeps only in-frame clonotypes and omits some of them. The sample holds 80,000 to 130,000 clones, less than 95% seen once. With regard to this clone: Its target is unknown.

Sequencing used CD4+ or CD8+ T cells sorted from blood, obtained in a trial of the OX40 agonist ivuxolimab. The chain recombines TRBV5-1 with TRBJ2-7; D tentatively reads TRBD1 or TRBD2 (5 bases each). The receptor comes from an adult with an advanced solid tumor such as melanoma, head and neck, liver or kidney cancer. CDR3 region: CASSYGTGTYEQYF. CDR3 bases: TGCGCCAGCAGCTATGGGACGGGAACCTACGAGCAGTACTTC.